This T cell receptor (beta chain) is from a study of blood T cell repertoires in COVID-19. Study summary: Samples taken during acute and convalescent COVID-19 were collected in the United States, Italy and Spain.

As originally analysed: Amplifying reference gene primers gave estimates of nucleated cell counts. The table came from immunoSEQ multiplex PCR; TCRdb's copy has only in-frame clones and leaves some out. V and J calls and clone size are those listed in that table; D and trimming were worked out from the DNA. Of 370,000 or so clones listed, 87% are singletons. Participant-reported clinical history was the basis for cohort assignment. V dropped 0 bases and J dropped 4 bases, with 14 bases sitting between them. The germline CDR1 and CDR2 sequences are SGDLS and YYNGEE. The CDR3 is 16 residues long. This chain joins TRBV9 and TRBJ1-3; tentatively, D is TRBD1 (6 bases). The TCR originated in a man aged 30 to 39 who had recovered from COVID-19. Sequencing was carried out using PBMCs or T cells enriched from blood (not recorded which). The CDR3 region has the DNA TGTGCCAGCAGCGTAGCCGTAGGGGGTCAAGGAAACACCATATATTTT. As protein: CASSVAVGGQGNTIYF.